The 27 T cell receptor beta chains given below trace back to one sample, sequenced in a study of blood T cells in healthy people across ages. The authors ran a second PCR of 7 to 11 cycles using a sample-barcoded 5' primer and a J-beta primer mix. Each CDR3 protein gets one entry after TCRdb re-called the 5' RACE reads with MiXCR. Altogether roughly 1,100,000 distinct CDR3 sequences are present, roughly a quarter being singletons, with the ten largest covering approximately 0.7%. The data also belong to a second study, concerning T cells of mothers and their children.

Sequenced sample: blood. The receptors shown here come from a girl aged 2 to 9 in good health.

This rearrangement joins TRBV12-3 or TRBV12-4 to TRBJ2-1, with D uncertain. Trimming removed 3 bases at V and 8 bases at J, with 14 bases between. The CDR3 consists of 14 residues. The chain's CDR3 is CASSFLPLGYEQFF. CDR3 bases: TGTGCCAGCAGTTTCCTCCCGCTGGGGTATGAGCAGTTCTTC.

The chain carries TRBV7-9 and TRBJ2-5; D call uncertain. TRBJ2-7 matches the DNA end more closely, so the J call is doubtful. Germline V gene data show CDR1 as SEHNR and CDR2 as FQNEAQ (reference sequence). This CDR3 is built from 16 residues. CDR3 sequence reads: CASSLDRWPKSYEQYF. The CDR3 bases are TGTGCCAGCAGCTTAGATCGATGGCCAAAATCCTACGAGCAGTACTTC.

This clonotype has a handful of counts. The chain is built from TRBV11-2 and TRBJ2-5, with D perhaps matching TRBD1 (6 bases). Trimming cost V 5 bases and J 0 bases, with 13 bases left between them. Per germline, CDR1 SGHAT and CDR2 FQNNGV. This CDR3 spans 15 amino acids. The CDR3 DNA is TGTGCCAGCAGCACGACGGACAGTAACCAAGAGACCCAGTACTTC. Protein product: CASSTTDSNQETQYF.

V and J are TRBV12-3 or TRBV12-4 and TRBJ2-1; possible D gene TRBD1, 6 bases. V was clipped by 10 bases and J by 10 bases, with 8 bases between them. This CDR3 is 9 amino acids long. The CDR3 loop is CATGTEQFF. The CDR3 nucleotides read TGTGCCACAGGGACAGAGCAGTTCTTC.

The chain employs TRBV4-1 and TRBJ1-1; tentative D call: TRBD1 (6 bases). CDR3 length equals 15 residues. Germline loops: CDR1 MGHRA, CDR2 YSYEKL. Trimming shortened V by 0 bases and J by 4 bases, and 12 bases separated the two germline ends. CDR3 sequence reads: CASSQETRGFTEAFF. The CDR3 nucleotides read TGCGCCAGCAGCCAAGAGACAAGGGGGTTCACTGAAGCTTTCTTT.

This clonotype was counted between two and nine times. This sequence joins TRBV28 and TRBJ2-3; possibly TRBD1 for D (6 bases). The CDR3 extends over 16 amino acids. Trimming removed 5 bases from V and 10 bases from J, with 25 bases in between. Germline CDR1 and CDR2: MDHEN and SYDVKM. The CDR3 bases are TGTGCCAGCAGTCCCCCCAGGGGTAGCCTACCCCTTCCGCAGTATTTT. The encoded protein is CASSPPRGSLPLPQYF.

Worth noting for this clonotype: One end of the junction is discordant with germline, which a read error may explain. The chain has TRBV28 and TRBJ2-5; 7 nucleotides line up with TRBD2. Germline-derived CDR1 and CDR2 are MDHEN and SYDVKM. The CDR3 length is 16 residues. The CDR3 DNA follows: TGTGCCACCAGTTCCTCCCGACTAGCCCTTCAAGAGACCCAGTACTTC. Amino acid sequence: CATSSSRLALQETQYF. The entire variable domain, with the rest obtained from reference TRBV28 and TRBJ2-5, is as follows: DVKVTQSSRYLVKRTGEKVFLECVQDMDHENMFWYRQDPGLGLRLIYFSYDVKMKEKGDIPEGYSVSREKKERFSLILESASTNQTSMYLCATSSSRLALQETQYFGPGTRLLVL.

This clonotype appeared many times. The chain combines TRBV12-3 or TRBV12-4 with TRBJ2-5, with TRBD2 matching over 7 bases. V shed 5 bases, J shed 4 bases, and the junction held 7 bases outside the gene matches. The CDR3 is made up of 14 amino acids. CDR3 protein: CASSRLASGETQYF. In nucleotides, the CDR3 is TGTGCCAGCAGTCGTTTGGCTAGCGGAGAGACCCAGTACTTC.

This chain connects TRBV7-9 to TRBJ1-6; no definite D call. This CDR3 comprises 15 residues. V was cut by 5 bases and J by 7 bases, with 15 bases left in between. Germline V gene sequence: CDR1 SEHNR, CDR2 FQNEAQ (reference sequence). The CDR3 bases are TGTGCCAGCAGCGAAACACCAGTACCCAATTCACCCCTCCACTTT. It is translated as CASSETPVPNSPLHF.

This clonotype was observed a few times. The rearrangement uses TRBV4-3 and TRBJ2-5; D gene ambiguous. This CDR3 spans 17 amino acids. The germline V gene encodes CDR1 LGHNA and CDR2 YSLEER. V lost 3 bases and J 6 bases, leaving 23 bases between the germline ends. DNA of the CDR3: TGCGCCAGCAGCCACCAATGCCGGGCGACGATCCTCCAGACCCAGTACTTC. Protein sequence: CASSHQCRATILQTQYF.

The chain uses TRBV4-1 and TRBJ2-3, with 10 nucleotides matching TRBD1. Germline CDR1 MGHRA, CDR2 YSYEKL. The V gene end was trimmed by 3 bases and the J gene end by 1 base; junction bases not matched to a gene: 4. This CDR3 has 16 amino acids. The CDR3 region is CASSHRQGAGTDTQYF. The CDR3 nucleotides are TGCGCCAGCAGCCACAGACAGGGGGCGGGCACAGATACGCAGTATTTT.

The chain links TRBV29-1 to TRBJ1-2; no clear D gene. The germline V gene has CDR1 SQVTM and CDR2 ANQGSEA. Trimming pared 6 bases from V and 4 bases from J, leaving 9 bases between. The CDR3 spans 11 residues. The CDR3 sequence is CSVLSVYGYTF. CDR3 DNA sequence: TGCAGCGTCCTTTCAGTCTATGGCTACACCTTC.

The chain is built from TRBV28 and TRBJ2-7; D not resolved. This CDR3 contains 14 residues. In germline, CDR1 is MDHEN, CDR2 SYDVKM. Trimming removed 5 bases from V and 2 bases from J, with 13 bases in between. The CDR3 DNA reads as TGTGCCAGCAGTCAGGTACCCCAAGCCTACGAGCAGTACTTC. It translates to CASSQVPQAYEQYF. Filled out from reference TRBV28 and TRBJ2-7, the complete variable domain reads DVKVTQSSRYLVKRTGEKVFLECVQDMDHENMFWYRQDPGLGLRLIYFSYDVKMKEKGDIPEGYSVSREKKERFSLILESASTNQTSMYLCASSQVPQAYEQYFGPGTRLTVT.

The rearrangement joins TRBV2 to TRBJ1-1, with 9 positions matching TRBD1. V dropped 6 bases and J dropped 12; count of bases not matched to a gene: 14. CDR1 is SNHLY, CDR2 FYNNEI, per germline. This CDR3 has 14 residues. CDR3 coding DNA: TGTGCCAGCAGAGCCTACCCGGGACAGGGCGCGTCTTTCTTT. This gives the protein CASRAYPGQGASFF.

This chain uses TRBV6-6 with TRBJ2-3; 8 nucleotides agree with TRBD2. Germline V gene lookup returns CDR1 MNHNY and CDR2 SVGAGI (reference sequence). The CDR3 totals 16 residues. The V gene end was trimmed by 5 bases and the J gene end by 0 bases; junction bases not matched to a gene: 7. The CDR3: CASSTPLAGSTDTQYF. In nucleotides, the CDR3 is TGTGCCAGCAGTACTCCCCTAGCGGGTAGCACAGATACGCAGTATTTT.

This clonotype was found a few times. The chain couples TRBV12-3 or TRBV12-4 to TRBJ2-6; D is ambiguous. The CDR3 runs to 14 residues. Trimming cost V 4 bases and J 2 bases, with 6 bases left between them. The CDR3 loop is CASSSPTGANVLTF. The CDR3 DNA reads TGTGCCAGCAGTTCCCCCACTGGGGCCAACGTCCTGACTTTC.

The chain employs TRBV7-9 and TRBJ1-5; TRBD1 might be the D (5 bases). Germline V gene sequence: CDR1 SEHNR, CDR2 FQNEAQ (reference sequence). This CDR3 spans 15 amino acids. With 8 bases removed from V and 5 bases from J, the gap between germline ends came to 19 bases. The CDR3 loop is CASGGVSGSDQPQHF. The CDR3 nucleotides read TGTGCCAGCGGAGGGGTTTCAGGGAGTGATCAGCCCCAGCATTTT.

Regarding this clonotype: An end of the junction differs from the germline gene, which may be a read error. This chain joins TRBV7-9 and TRBJ2-3; TRBD2 might be the D (5 bases). CDR1 SEHNR and CDR2 FQNEAQ come from the germline V gene (reference sequence). The CDR3 is made up of 13 amino acids. CDR3 region: CAILPPSRDTQYF. The CDR3 bases are TGTGCTATCCTCCCCCCTAGCAGAGATACGCAGTATTTT.

This clonotype was counted between two and nine times. The J gene is TRBJ2-1, the V gene TRBV2; the match to TRBD1 covers 9 bases. The end of the DNA fits TRBJ2-7 better, so the J call may be wrong. Germline-derived CDR1 and CDR2 are SNHLY and FYNNEI. The CDR3 sequence is 18 residues long. The CDR3 sequence is CASSEGRLVGNRGLEQYF. In DNA form, the CDR3 reads TGTGCCAGCAGTGAAGGTCGTTTGGTAGGCAACAGGGGGCTCGAGCAGTACTTC.

CDR3 nucleotides: TGCAGTGCTAGAGCGCTGCGGGGGACCAGCCATGGCTACACCTTC. Protein: CSARALRGTSHGYTF. The chain uses TRBV20-1 and TRBJ1-2, with a weak D call TRBD1 (5 bases). The CDR3 runs 15 residues. V lost 1 base to trimming and J lost 6 bases, with 18 bases between them. CDR1 is DFQATT and CDR2 is SNEGSKA in the germline V gene (reference sequence).

The chain has TRBV12-3 or TRBV12-4 and TRBJ2-3, with 8 bases fitting TRBD1. The CDR3 contains 16 residues. J was trimmed by 4 bases and V by 3 bases; bases with no gene match: 9. CDR3 coding DNA: TGTGCCAGCAGTTTCCCAGGGGGCATGAGCGCAGATACGCAGTATTTT. Protein: CASSFPGGMSADTQYF.

The chain recombines TRBV14 with TRBJ2-1; D might be TRBD2 (5 bases). This CDR3 contains 16 residues. V was cut by 4 bases and J by 2 bases, with 15 bases left in between. CDR1 and CDR2 from the germline V gene are SGHDN and FVKESK. CDR3 protein: CASSPTRVYTYNEQFF. As DNA, the CDR3 is TGTGCCAGCAGCCCTACGAGGGTTTATACCTACAATGAGCAGTTCTTC.

This clonotype turned up a few times. This chain connects TRBV3-1 to TRBJ1-1, with D maybe TRBD1 (5 bases). This CDR3 spans 14 amino acids. Trimming took 4 bases from V and 2 from J, leaving 11 bases between them. Germline-derived CDR1 and CDR2 are LGHDT and YNNKEL (reference sequence). CDR3 sequence reads: CASSLTGDNTEAFF. The CDR3 DNA is TGTGCCAGCAGCCTAACCGGGGACAACACTGAAGCTTTCTTT.

This clonotype came up a few times. The rearrangement joins TRBV7-3 to TRBJ2-6; D not certain. The CDR3 totals 17 residues. The germline V gene has CDR1 SGHTA and CDR2 FQGTGA. Trimming removed 1 base at V and 0 bases at J, with 10 bases between. The CDR3 sequence: CASSLRSHSSGANVLTF. In DNA, the CDR3 is TGTGCCAGCAGCTTAAGGAGTCACAGCTCTGGGGCCAACGTCCTGACTTTC.

This clonotype was observed a few times. The chain carries TRBV7-8 and TRBJ2-1; D gene unclear. Looked up from germline, CDR1 is SGHVS and CDR2 is FQNEAQ. Trimming took off 5 bases at V and 10 bases at J, with 18 bases between the two ends. The CDR3 has 14 residues. The CDR3 here is CASSPFGWLEEQFF. As DNA, the CDR3 is TGTGCCAGCAGCCCATTTGGCTGGCTAGAGGAGCAGTTCTTC.

J is TRBJ2-7 and V is TRBV6-2 or TRBV6-3; 7 bases fit TRBD1. Germline V lookup: CDR1 MNHEY, CDR2 SVGEGT. The trim removed 7 bases at V and 2 bases at J, leaving 11 bases unmatched. This CDR3 spans 15 amino acids. The CDR3 loop is CASTDRDSVTYEQYF. CDR3 bases: TGTGCCAGCACCGACCGGGACAGTGTAACCTACGAGCAGTACTTC.

The chain joins TRBV4-3 to TRBJ1-2; no definite D call. The CDR3 is made up of 13 amino acids. Germline V lookup: CDR1 LGHNA, CDR2 YSLEER. Trimming removed 0 bases from V and 4 bases from J, with 6 bases in between. The CDR3 reads CASSQENGYGYTF. The CDR3 region has the DNA TGCGCCAGCAGCCAAGAGAACGGCTATGGCTACACCTTC.